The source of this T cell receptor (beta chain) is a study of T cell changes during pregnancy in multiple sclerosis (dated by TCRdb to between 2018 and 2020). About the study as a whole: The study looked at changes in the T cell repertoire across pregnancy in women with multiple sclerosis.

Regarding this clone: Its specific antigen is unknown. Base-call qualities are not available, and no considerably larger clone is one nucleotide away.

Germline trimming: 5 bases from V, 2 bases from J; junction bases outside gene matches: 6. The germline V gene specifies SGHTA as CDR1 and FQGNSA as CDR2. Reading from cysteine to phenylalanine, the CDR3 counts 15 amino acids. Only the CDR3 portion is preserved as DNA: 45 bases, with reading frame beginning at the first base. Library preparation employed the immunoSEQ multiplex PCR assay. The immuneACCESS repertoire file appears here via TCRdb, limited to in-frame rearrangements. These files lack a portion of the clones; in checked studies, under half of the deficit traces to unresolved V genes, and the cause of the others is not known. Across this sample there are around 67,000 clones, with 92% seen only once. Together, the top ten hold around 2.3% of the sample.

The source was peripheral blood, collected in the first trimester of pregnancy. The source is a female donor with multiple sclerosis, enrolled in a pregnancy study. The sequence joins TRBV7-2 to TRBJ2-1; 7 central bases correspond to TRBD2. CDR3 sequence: CASSPRSGAYNEQFF. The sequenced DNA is TGTGCCAGCAGCCCCCGCAGCGGGGCCTACAATGAGCAGTTCTTC.